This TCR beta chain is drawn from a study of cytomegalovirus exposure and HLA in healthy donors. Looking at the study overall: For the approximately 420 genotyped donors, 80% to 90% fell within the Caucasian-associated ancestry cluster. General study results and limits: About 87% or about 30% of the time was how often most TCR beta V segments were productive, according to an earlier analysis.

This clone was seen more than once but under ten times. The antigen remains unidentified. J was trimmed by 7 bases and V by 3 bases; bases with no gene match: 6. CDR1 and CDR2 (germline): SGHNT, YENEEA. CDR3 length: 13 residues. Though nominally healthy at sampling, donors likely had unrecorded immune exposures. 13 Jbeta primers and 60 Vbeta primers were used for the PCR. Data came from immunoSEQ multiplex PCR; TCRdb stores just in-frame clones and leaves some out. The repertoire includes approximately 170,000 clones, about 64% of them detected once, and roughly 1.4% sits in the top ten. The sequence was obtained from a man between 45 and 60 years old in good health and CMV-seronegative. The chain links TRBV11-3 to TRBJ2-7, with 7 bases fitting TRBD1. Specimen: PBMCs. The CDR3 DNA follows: TGTGCCAGCAGCTTTAACAGGGGCTTGGAGCAGTACTTC. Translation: CASSFNRGLEQYF.